One sample yielded the 17 T cell receptor beta chains listed below, sequenced in a study of vaccination and CD4 T cells after COVID-19. Their antigens are not known. The treatment here: approximately 9-day PBMC culture with coronavirus spike peptide pools or control peptides (ViraFEST assay). Oncomine TCR Beta short-read sequencing was applied to DNA from cultured CD4+ T cells. Using its own MiXCR run on the PCR reads, TCRdb lists one record per CDR3 protein. The sample carries 20,000 to 30,000 distinct CDR3 sequences, around three fifths recorded once. The material sequenced was CD4+ T cells from blood, cultured in vitro. These receptors all come from a human donor who had recovered from COVID-19.

V gene TRBV6-1 combines with J gene TRBJ2-7; 8 bases are shared with TRBD1. The V and J ends lost 4 bases and 1 base, in that order; junction bases with no gene match: 6. Germline CDR1 reads MNHNS; CDR2 reads SASEGT. The CDR3 covers 15 residues. The CDR3 nucleotides read TGTGCCAGCAGTGGCAGGGGGCGCCGGTCCTACGAGCAGTACTTC. Translation gives CASSGRGRRSYEQYF.

The chain couples TRBV7-9 to TRBJ1-4; weak D call: TRBD1 (5 bases). Germline V lookup: CDR1 SEHNR, CDR2 FQNEAQ (reference sequence). V dropped 5 bases and J dropped 5 bases, with 18 bases sitting between them. The length of the CDR3 is 16 residues. The CDR3 DNA follows: TGTGCCAGCAGCCCTAGACCCGGGGGGGTAAATGAAAAACTGTTTTTT. Translation gives CASSPRPGGVNEKLFF.

The J gene is TRBJ2-4, the V gene TRBV28; TRBD1 is a possible D gene (6 bases). The V end was cut by 2 bases, the J end by 6 bases, with 14 bases between. The CDR3 is made up of 15 amino acids. CDR1 and CDR2 from the germline V gene are MDHEN and SYDVKM. In DNA form, the CDR3 reads TGTGCCAGCAGTTTAACCCCCACGACAGGAAACATTCAGTACTTC. It is translated as CASSLTPTTGNIQYF.

The J gene is TRBJ1-2, the V gene TRBV20-1, with a tentative D call TRBD1 (6 bases). The CDR3 totals 14 residues. CDR1 and CDR2 (germline): DFQATT, SNEGSKA (reference sequence). V was cut by 0 bases and J by 4 bases, with 12 bases left in between. This CDR3 reads CSARDKGDFYGYTF. The DNA of the CDR3 is TGCAGTGCTAGAGATAAGGGGGATTTCTATGGCTACACCTTC.

This chain links TRBV7-2 with TRBJ2-7; unclear D gene. Germline values: CDR1 SGHTA, CDR2 FQGNSA. The CDR3 loop spans 13 amino acids. Between the trimmed V and J ends, which lost 2 bases and 1 base, there was a span of 6 bases. The CDR3 nucleotides read TGTGCCAGCAGCTTATCCTCATCCTACGAGCAGTACTTC. Encoded protein: CASSLSSSYEQYF. Full variable domain (rest looked up from reference TRBV7-2 and TRBJ2-7): GAGVSQSPSNKVTEKGKDVELRCDPISGHTALYWYRQSLGQGLEFLIYFQGNSAPDKSGLPSDRFSAERTGGSVSTLTIQRTQQEDSAVYLCASSLSSSYEQYFGPGTRLTVT.

This rearrangement joins TRBV5-5 to TRBJ2-5; D perhaps matches TRBD1 (5 bases). Germline lookup yields CDR1 SGHKS and CDR2 YYEKEE (reference sequence). The CDR3 is 15 residues long. Trimming left V 2 bases short and J 0 bases short, with 11 bases between. The CDR3 coding sequence is TGTGCCAGCAGCTTATACAGGTTGGACCAAGAGACCCAGTACTTC. Its protein product is CASSLYRLDQETQYF.

V gene TRBV12-3 or TRBV12-4 combines with J gene TRBJ1-1; D gene uncertain. The CDR3 is 12 residues long. V dropped 5 bases and J dropped 4 bases, with 8 bases sitting between them. CDR3 DNA sequence: TGTGCCAGCAGTACATACCCCACTGAAGCTTTCTTT. Translating it yields CASSTYPTEAFF.

The chain is built from TRBV20-1 and TRBJ1-3; TRBD1 agrees at 8 bases. The trim removed 0 bases at V and 4 bases at J, leaving 5 bases unmatched. Germline V CDR1 and CDR2: DFQATT, SNEGSKA (reference sequence). The CDR3 length is 15 residues. This chain's CDR3 is CSARDGQGAGNTIYF. The CDR3 coding sequence is TGCAGTGCTAGAGATGGCCAGGGGGCCGGAAACACCATATATTTT.

The gene calls are TRBV20-1 and TRBJ2-7; D is possibly TRBD2 (6 bases). CDR3 length: 14 residues. Germline V CDR1 and CDR2: DFQATT, SNEGSKA (reference sequence). V lost 3 bases, J lost 3 bases, and 15 bases lay in between. The CDR3: CSARGGAQLYEQYF. In DNA form, the CDR3 reads TGCAGTGCTAGGGGGGGTGCCCAACTCTACGAGCAGTACTTC.

There are a few counts of this clonotype. The chain couples TRBV6-2 or TRBV6-3 to TRBJ2-3; 7 nucleotides line up with TRBD2. The CDR3 loop spans 15 amino acids. Trimming cost V 8 bases and J 2 bases; bases outside gene matches: 10. CDR1 is MNHEY, CDR2 SVGEGT, per germline. This chain's CDR3 is CASVPWGGSTDTQYF. CDR3 DNA sequence: TGTGCCAGCGTCCCTTGGGGGGGGTCCACAGATACGCAGTATTTT.

The V and J genes are TRBV12-3 or TRBV12-4 and TRBJ1-5; D gene ambiguous. The CDR3 runs to 14 residues. Trimming left V 4 bases short and J 4 bases short, with 11 bases between. The chain's CDR3 is CASSSRPENQPQHF. As DNA, the CDR3 is TGTGCCAGCAGTTCAAGACCGGAGAATCAGCCCCAGCATTTT.

The chain couples TRBV7-3 to TRBJ1-5, with D perhaps TRBD1 (5 bases). CDR1 is SGHTA, CDR2 FQGTGA, per germline. V dropped 0 bases and J dropped 7 bases, with 19 bases sitting between them. The CDR3 consists of 17 residues. The CDR3 sequence: CASSLTLRSGNSQPQHF. As DNA, the CDR3 is TGTGCCAGCAGCTTAACGTTAAGGTCAGGGAATAGCCAGCCCCAGCATTTT.

There are a few counts of this clonotype. This sequence joins TRBV6-5 and TRBJ2-3; D gene ambiguous. The CDR3 length is 15 residues. Trimming shortened V by 4 bases and J by 1 base, and 12 bases separated the two germline ends. Germline V lookup: CDR1 MNHEY, CDR2 SVGAGI. CDR3 region: CASSSRPPRTDTQYF. The DNA for the CDR3 is TGTGCCAGCAGTTCCCGCCCCCCGCGCACAGATACGCAGTATTTT.

V and J are TRBV6-1 and TRBJ1-5, with D possibly matching TRBD1 (5 bases). The CDR3 consists of 12 residues. Germline lookup yields CDR1 MNHNS and CDR2 SASEGT. Trimming shortened V by 7 bases and J by 6 bases, and 10 bases separated the two germline ends. CDR3 nucleotide sequence: TGTGCCAGCACCGTAGGGGTTCAGCCCCAGCATTTT. Residues: CASTVGVQPQHF.

The chain joins TRBV20-1 to TRBJ1-6, with 8 bases aligning to TRBD1. Germline V gives CDR1 DFQATT, CDR2 SNEGSKA (reference sequence). Trimming cost V 3 bases and J 6 bases; bases outside gene matches: 7. The CDR3 sequence is 15 residues long. The CDR3 bases are TGCAGTGCTAGGGTAGGACAGGGAGGTAATTCACCCCTCCACTTT. Residues: CSARVGQGGNSPLHF.

The V call is TRBV12-3 or TRBV12-4, the J call TRBJ1-5; 7 nucleotides align to TRBD1. CDR3 length: 14 amino acids. The V and J ends lost 6 bases and 7 bases, in that order; junction bases with no gene match: 9. This CDR3 reads CASSPTGVNQPQHF. The CDR3 DNA reads as TGTGCCAGCAGCCCAACAGGGGTTAACCAGCCCCAGCATTTT.

The rearrangement links TRBV7-2 to TRBJ2-3; D unclear. This CDR3 is built from 15 residues. Germline V gene data show CDR1 as SGHTA and CDR2 as FQGNSA. Deletions cut 1 base from V and 5 bases from J, with 13 bases between. DNA of the CDR3: TGTGCCAGCAGCTTAGAGCCCATTAATGGAGATACGCAGTATTTT. Translation gives CASSLEPINGDTQYF.